These 13 T cell receptor beta chains share one sample of origin, sequenced in a study of blood T cell repertoires in COVID-19. Profiling relied on immunoSEQ multiplex PCR, and the TCRdb table lists in-frame clones only, not all of them. Altogether about 110,000 clones are present, 80% being singletons, with the ten largest covering approximately 4.2%. What was sequenced was peripheral blood. The receptor source for this set is a human donor in a cohort sampled during active or convalescent COVID-19.

This clone has just one count. The chain employs TRBV6-5 and TRBJ1-5; D uncertain. Trimming cost V 0 bases and J 3 bases, with 9 bases left between them. This CDR3 spans 15 amino acids. Germline values: CDR1 MNHEY, CDR2 SVGAGI. In DNA form, the CDR3 reads TGTGCCAGCAGTTACTCGGGCAGCTCCAATCAGCCCCAGCATTTT. Translated, it gives CASSYSGSSNQPQHF.

The rearrangement uses TRBV6-5 and TRBJ2-6, with TRBD2 as a possible D gene (5 bases). Trimming took off 7 bases at V and 3 bases at J, with 10 bases between the two ends. Germline-derived CDR1 and CDR2 are MNHEY and SVGAGI. The CDR3 is 14 amino acids. CDR3 sequence: CASTVRGGANVLTF. In nucleotides, the CDR3 is TGTGCCAGCACCGTACGGGGTGGGGCCAACGTCCTGACTTTC.

The CDR3, as DNA: TGTGCCAGCAGCGTAGGAGTTTACTTGAACACTGAAGCTTTCTTT. This encodes CASSVGVYLNTEAFF. The chain combines TRBV9 with TRBJ1-1; D gene ambiguous. Germline V gene lookup returns CDR1 SGDLS and CDR2 YYNGEE. The germline V and J ends were trimmed by 0 bases and 0 bases, with 9 bases remaining between them. The CDR3 sequence is 15 residues long.

J is TRBJ2-7 and V is TRBV5-1; 8 bases align to TRBD2. The CDR3 runs 15 residues. Germline values: CDR1 SGHRS, CDR2 YFSETQ. After removal of 0 bases from V and 5 bases from J, the junction contained 7 bases not matched to a gene. CDR3 in amino acids: CASSLVGREGHEQYF. The DNA for the CDR3 is TGCGCCAGCAGCTTGGTTGGCCGGGAGGGCCACGAGCAGTACTTC. The complete variable domain, with remaining parts taken from reference TRBV5-1 and TRBJ2-7, reads KAGVTQTPRYLIKTRGQQVTLSCSPISGHRSVSWYQQTPGQGLQFLFEYFSETQRNKGNFPGRFSGRQFSNSRSEMNVSTLELGDSALYLCASSLVGREGHEQYFGPGTRLTVT.

This clone occurred once. The J gene is TRBJ1-4, the V gene TRBV2, with 7 bases fitting TRBD1. CDR1 is SNHLY and CDR2 is FYNNEI in the germline V gene. The CDR3 contains 14 residues. Trimming took 7 bases from V and 4 from J; bases not matched to a gene: 6. As DNA, the CDR3 is TGTGCCAGCAAGTTCGGGACAGTTAATGAAAAACTGTTTTTT. It specifies CASKFGTVNEKLFF.

The V gene is TRBV13, the J gene TRBJ2-5, with a possible D match to TRBD2 (6 bases). V lost 1 base and J lost 3, with 9 bases in between. The CDR3 spans 14 residues. Per the germline V gene, CDR1 is PRHDT and CDR2 is FYEKMQ (reference sequence). The CDR3: CASSLAGSEETQYF. The DNA for the CDR3 is TGTGCCAGCAGCTTAGCCGGGAGTGAAGAGACCCAGTACTTC.

This chain links TRBV1 with TRBJ2-7; TRBD1 is the table's D call and was not checked against the DNA. TRBV1 is a documented pseudogene. The CDR3 is 16 amino acids. CDR3 sequence reads: CTSSQEWPYLSYEQYF. The CDR3 DNA reads as TGCACCAGCAGCCAAGAGTGGCCTTACCTCTCCTACGAGCAGTACTTC.

This clone was observed a few times. The rearrangement links TRBV29-1 to TRBJ1-2; D perhaps matches TRBD1 (5 bases). Germline V gives CDR1 SQVTM, CDR2 ANQGSEA. Trimming removed 6 bases from V and 6 bases from J, with 29 bases in between. This CDR3 is built from 17 residues. The CDR3 here is CSVKQIGAGVDGNGYTF. In DNA form, the CDR3 reads TGCAGCGTCAAACAAATAGGGGCAGGCGTGGATGGTAATGGCTACACCTTC.

The chain combines TRBV27 with TRBJ1-4, with TRBD1 identical over 7 bases. Germline V gene sequence: CDR1 MNHEY, CDR2 SMNVEV (reference sequence). With V trimmed by 6 bases and J by 7 bases, 8 bases remained unmatched. The CDR3 totals 14 residues. CDR3 nucleotides: TGTGCCAGCAGCTCGACAGGGTGGGGTGAAAAACTGTTTTTT. It yields the protein CASSSTGWGEKLFF.

At least ten counts were recorded for this clone. V and J are TRBV19 and TRBJ2-7; 9 bases map to TRBD1. Looked up from germline, CDR1 is LNHDA and CDR2 is SQIVND (reference sequence). V lost 4 bases, J lost 2 bases, and 3 bases stayed unmatched. The length of the CDR3 is 14 residues. This chain's CDR3 is CASSTDRGPYEQYF. The CDR3, as DNA: TGTGCCAGTAGTACGGACAGGGGTCCCTACGAGCAGTACTTC.

This rearrangement joins TRBV7-2 to TRBJ2-3; 13 bases are a match to TRBD2. Trimming at V came to 5 bases and at J to 4 bases, leaving 6 bases not matched to a gene. Germline V gene data show CDR1 as SGHTA and CDR2 as FQGNSA. The CDR3 runs 16 residues. Here the CDR3 reads CASSPALAGGADTQYF. In DNA form, the CDR3 reads TGTGCCAGCAGCCCCGCACTAGCGGGAGGGGCAGATACGCAGTATTTT.

The chain has TRBV7-9 and TRBJ2-3, with D unresolved. Germline V gene sequence: CDR1 SEHNR, CDR2 FQNEAQ (reference sequence). The V and J ends lost 4 bases and 8 bases respectively, with 28 bases between them. The CDR3 sequence is 18 residues long. CDR3 residues: CASSYLPALADPPGTQYF. Written as DNA, the CDR3 is TGTGCCAGCAGCTACCTCCCAGCCTTAGCAGATCCCCCCGGTACGCAGTATTTT.

Here the CDR3 DNA reads TGTGCCAGCACCGACAGGAACTTGAACACTGAAGCTTTCTTT. Protein: CASTDRNLNTEAFF. V usage is TRBV6-5 and J usage is TRBJ1-1; tentative D call: TRBD1 (6 bases). Germline V gene lookup returns CDR1 MNHEY and CDR2 SVGAGI. CDR3 length: 14 amino acids. Trimming took off 7 bases at V and 0 bases at J, with 12 bases between the two ends.